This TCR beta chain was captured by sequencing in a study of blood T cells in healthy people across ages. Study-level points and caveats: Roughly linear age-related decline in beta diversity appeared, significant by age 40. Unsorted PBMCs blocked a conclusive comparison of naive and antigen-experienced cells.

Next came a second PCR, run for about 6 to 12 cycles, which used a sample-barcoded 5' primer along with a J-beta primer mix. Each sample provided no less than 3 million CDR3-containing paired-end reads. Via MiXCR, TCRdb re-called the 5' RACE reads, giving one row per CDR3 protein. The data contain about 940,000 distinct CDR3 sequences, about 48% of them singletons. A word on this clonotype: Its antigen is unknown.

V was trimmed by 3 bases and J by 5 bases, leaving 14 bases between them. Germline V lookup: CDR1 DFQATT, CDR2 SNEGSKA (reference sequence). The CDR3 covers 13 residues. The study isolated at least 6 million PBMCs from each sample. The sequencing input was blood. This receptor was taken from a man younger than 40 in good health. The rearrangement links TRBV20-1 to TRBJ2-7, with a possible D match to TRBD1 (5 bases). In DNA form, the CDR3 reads TGCAGTGCTAGCCCCACCAGGGCCCACGAGCAGTACTTC. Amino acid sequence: CSASPTRAHEQYF.